This T cell receptor beta chain was profiled in a study of blood T cells in healthy people across ages. V was clipped by 0 bases and J by 2 bases, with 20 bases between them. The CDR3 extends over 19 amino acids. Germline V gives CDR1 LGHNA, CDR2 YNFKEQ. This clonotype was detected a few times. The use of a sample-barcoded 5' primer and a J-beta primer mix characterized a second PCR of roughly 7 to 12 cycles. TCRdb recomputed calls from the 5' RACE reads with MiXCR, one row per CDR3 protein. This table holds about 720,000 distinct CDR3 sequences, about 20% found once. The specimen was blood. The chain is built from TRBV4-2 and TRBJ1-5; D remains unclear. This receptor was obtained from a man between 65 and 80 years old in good health. The CDR3 region is CASSQEISGSASGNQPQHF. The CDR3 DNA reads as TGTGCCAGCAGCCAAGAGATAAGTGGATCGGCCAGCGGCAATCAGCCCCAGCATTTT.